Here is one T cell receptor (beta chain) with its context. Its antigen is still unknown. Per-base quality was not reported, and no clone a single base away is much larger than it. The entry originates in a study of blood T cell repertoires in COVID-19 (dated by TCRdb to 2018 to 2021). With respect to the entire study: The collaborator samples originated in the United States, Italy and Spain and spanned the acute and convalescent phases of COVID-19. The material from the prospective study consisted of cDNA or gDNA derived from T cells, B-cell-depleted T cells, or PBMCs. The dataset comprised deeply sampled blood TCRbeta repertoires from subjects exposed to, actively infected with, or recovered from COVID-19. A freely available public database, intended as a resource for researchers studying the immune response to SARS-CoV-2, is where the repertoires were released. Samples were obtained from the ongoing ImmuneRACE study (first 160 participants) and from some 1,200 subjects provided by 6 global collaborators. Sample metadata almost always included a de-identified subject ID, COVID-19 status, age in years and sex. Where HLA class I and class II types were available, the types were taken from metadata supplied by the sample provider, not from assay-based typing.

TCRbeta CDR3 regions were amplified from genomic DNA by means of the immunoSEQ Assay, a bias-controlled multiplex PCR. The source study handled its data this way. The number of nucleated cells in each sample was estimated by amplification of reference gene primers within the assay. To quantify the absolute abundance of each unique TCRbeta CDR3 rearrangement, sequence reads were collapsed and filtered. Productive Simpson clonality was computed per sample as the square root of Simpson's diversity index over productive rearrangements. TCRdb retrieved this table from immuneACCESS and kept in-frame rearrangements only. Not all clones are present; in checked studies, unresolved V genes account for under half, and no reason is known for the remainder. V and J calls and clone size are copied from that table; D and trimming were computed from the DNA. The sample table holds about 170,000 clones, of which more than 65% were seen once. The top ten clonotypes cover roughly a tenth of the sample.

The paper's findings and limits, for the study overall: The amount of clinical and demographic metadata varied by source and participant and was provided uncurated.

The collaborating institutions used their own protocols to collect whole blood in K2EDTA tubes. For TCRbeta analysis, collaborator samples were shipped as frozen whole blood, as isolated PBMCs, or as DNA extracted from either sample type. CDR1 SGHRS and CDR2 YFSETQ were looked up in the germline V gene. V has 4 bases trimmed and J has 1 base trimmed; junction bases matching no gene number 9. The CDR3 sequence holds 18 residues, the cysteine and phenylalanine included. Only the CDR3 portion is preserved as DNA: 54 bases, with reading frame beginning at the first base. This chain is built from TRBV5-1 and TRBJ1-5, with 12 bases aligning to TRBD1. The clonotype comes from a man between 65 and 85 years old with active or convalescent COVID-19. Source material: peripheral blood. Read as DNA, the sequence is TGCGCCAGCAGCACCGGGACAGGGGGCGCGGGAAGCAATCAGCCCCAGCATTTT. This gives the protein CASSTGTGGAGSNQPQHF.